The rows below give T cell receptor beta chains drawn from one sample of a study of Ad26.COV2.S vaccination and SARS-CoV-2 variants. Data came from immunoSEQ multiplex PCR; TCRdb stores just in-frame clones and leaves some out. The repertoire holds some 350,000 clones, with around 83% as singletons. The material was peripheral blood, obtained in a trial of Ad26.COV2.S vaccine versus placebo. The receptor source for this set is a person between 18 and 65 years old who received the Ad26.COV2.S COVID-19 vaccine or a placebo. The CDR3 runs from the conserved cysteine through the conserved F or W. Fields, in order: D gene, J gene, V gene, clone size, CDR3 DNA, CDR3 protein. A D gene is named only where the DNA matches it firmly. The size entry is marked missing in some rows and otherwise reads once, few, many or a size class.

D gene: NA
J gene: TRBJ2-5
V gene: TRBV3-1/TRBV3-2
clone size: once
CDR3 DNA: TGTGCCAGCAGCCTCGGGCCGGGTGGGGGGACCCAGTACTTC
CDR3 protein: CASSLGPGGGTQYF

D gene: NA
J gene: TRBJ1-5
V gene: TRBV6-2/TRBV6-3
clone size: NA
CDR3 DNA: TGTGCCAGCAGTTACCCCCCCGGAGTGATGGGCAATCAGCCCCAGCATTTT
CDR3 protein: CASSYPPGVMGNQPQHF

D gene: NA
J gene: TRBJ2-5
V gene: TRBV19
clone size: NA
CDR3 DNA: TGTGCCAGTAGTATAGGTGTGGCCATCCAAGAGACCCAGTACTTC
CDR3 protein: CASSIGVAIQETQYF

D gene: TRBD1
J gene: TRBJ2-1
V gene: TRBV27
clone size: NA
CDR3 DNA: TGTGCCAGCAGTCCTACAGGGGGCGCCTACAATGAGCAGTTCTTC
CDR3 protein: CASSPTGGAYNEQFF

D gene: TRBD1
J gene: TRBJ2-1
V gene: TRBV6-4
clone size: NA
CDR3 DNA: TGTGCCAGCAGTGGTGACAGGGGGAGCAATGAGCAGTTCTTC
CDR3 protein: CASSGDRGSNEQFF

D gene: NA
J gene: TRBJ2-2
V gene: TRBV11-2
clone size: NA
CDR3 DNA: TGTGCCAGCAGCTTAGACAAGGGTCTCACCGGGGAGCTGTTTTTT
CDR3 protein: CASSLDKGLTGELFF

D gene: NA
J gene: TRBJ2-2
V gene: TRBV9
clone size: NA
CDR3 DNA: TGTGCCAGCAGCGAAGGACAGAACACCGGGGAGCTGTTTTTT
CDR3 protein: CASSEGQNTGELFF

D gene: NA
J gene: TRBJ2-1
V gene: TRBV7-9
clone size: NA
CDR3 DNA: TGTGCCAGCAGCTGGCGGGGAGACTTATCCAATGAGCAGTTCTTC
CDR3 protein: CASSWRGDLSNEQFF

D gene: TRBD2
J gene: TRBJ2-1
V gene: TRBV7-2
clone size: NA
CDR3 DNA: TGTGCCAGCAGCTTAGAGCGGCGGGGGGGCCTCTCTGAGCAGTTCTTC
CDR3 protein: CASSLERRGGLSEQFF

D gene: TRBD2
J gene: TRBJ2-5
V gene: TRBV5-6
clone size: NA
CDR3 DNA: TGTGCCAGCAGCATCCTGTCTAGCGGGGGTGCCGAGACCCAGTACTTC
CDR3 protein: CASSILSSGGAETQYF

D gene: NA
J gene: TRBJ2-1
V gene: TRBV15
clone size: NA
CDR3 DNA: TGTGCCACCAGCAGCAACGAGGGGGGTACCCGCCCCTACAATGAGCAGTTCTTC
CDR3 protein: CATSSNEGGTRPYNEQFF

D gene: NA
J gene: TRBJ2-1
V gene: TRBV7-2
clone size: NA
CDR3 DNA: TGTGCCAGCATCGTTAGCGTCAGCTCCTACAATGAGCAGTTCTTC
CDR3 protein: CASIVSVSSYNEQFF

D gene: NA
J gene: TRBJ1-1
V gene: TRBV5-1
clone size: NA
CDR3 DNA: TGCGCCAGCAGTCCAGGGGTGGAGGCAGTCGCTGAAGCTTTCTTT
CDR3 protein: CASSPGVEAVAEAFF

D gene: TRBD2
J gene: TRBJ2-1
V gene: TRBV19
clone size: NA
CDR3 DNA: TGTGCCAGTAGCAAAAGCGGGGGCCGAGGTGAGCAGTTCTTC
CDR3 protein: CASSKSGGRGEQFF

D gene: TRBD1
J gene: TRBJ1-1
V gene: TRBV6-5
clone size: NA
CDR3 DNA: TGTGCCAGCAGTCCCCCGGGACAGTATGTCACTGAAGCTTTCTTT
CDR3 protein: CASSPPGQYVTEAFF

D gene: TRBD1
J gene: TRBJ1-4
V gene: TRBV7-9
clone size: NA
CDR3 DNA: TGTGCCAGCAGCCCGACAGGGGTGCGGGAAAAACTGTTTTTT
CDR3 protein: CASSPTGVREKLFF

D gene: TRBD1
J gene: TRBJ2-7
V gene: TRBV10-2
clone size: NA
CDR3 DNA: TGCGCCAGCAGTCCGGACAGGGGGGACTACGAGCAGTACTTC
CDR3 protein: CASSPDRGDYEQYF

D gene: NA
J gene: TRBJ2-7
V gene: TRBV12-3/TRBV12-4
clone size: once
CDR3 DNA: TGTGCCAGCACCACCCCCTTGGACTACGAGCAGTACTTC
CDR3 protein: CASTTPLDYEQYF

D gene: NA
J gene: TRBJ2-1
V gene: TRBV5-4
clone size: NA
CDR3 DNA: TGTGCCAGCAGCTTTCAGCTTCGGAATGAGCAGTTCTTC
CDR3 protein: CASSFQLRNEQFF

D gene: NA
J gene: TRBJ2-1
V gene: TRBV7-2
clone size: many
CDR3 DNA: TGTGCCAGCAGCCCAAGGCCCCTACCCGATGAGCAGTTCTTC
CDR3 protein: CASSPRPLPDEQFF

D gene: NA
J gene: TRBJ2-7
V gene: TRBV19
clone size: NA
CDR3 DNA: TGTGCCAGTGCTTTTCGCGGGGCAGGGTCCTACGAGCAGTACTTC
CDR3 protein: CASAFRGAGSYEQYF

D gene: NA
J gene: TRBJ2-5
V gene: TRBV6-9
clone size: NA
CDR3 DNA: TGTGCCAGCAGTTATTCAGCAGGGACGGAAGAGACCCAGTACTTC
CDR3 protein: CASSYSAGTEETQYF

D gene: NA
J gene: TRBJ1-2
V gene: TRBV29-1
clone size: NA
CDR3 DNA: TGCAGCGTTGAGGATGCCACCTCGAACTATGGCTACACCTTC
CDR3 protein: CSVEDATSNYGYTF

D gene: NA
J gene: TRBJ2-3
V gene: TRBV2
clone size: NA
CDR3 DNA: TGTGCCAGCAGTAGCGGACTGGATACGCAGTATTTT
CDR3 protein: CASSSGLDTQYF

D gene: TRBD1
J gene: TRBJ1-1
V gene: TRBV4-3
clone size: NA
CDR3 DNA: TGCGCCAGCAGCCATCAGATAGAGACAGGGGGTACTGAAGCTTTCTTT
CDR3 protein: CASSHQIETGGTEAFF

D gene: TRBD2
J gene: TRBJ2-1
V gene: TRBV10-3
clone size: NA
CDR3 DNA: TGTGCCATCAGTGAGTCGTCAGAGCGGGGCTACAATGAGCAGTTCTTC
CDR3 protein: CAISESSERGYNEQFF

D gene: NA
J gene: TRBJ2-1
V gene: TRBV28
clone size: NA
CDR3 DNA: TGTGCCAGCAGTTTTCTGCCCCTGAGCGGCCATGGGAATGAGCAGTTCTTC
CDR3 protein: CASSFLPLSGHGNEQFF

D gene: NA
J gene: TRBJ2-5
V gene: TRBV3-1/TRBV3-2
clone size: NA
CDR3 DNA: TGTGCCAGCAGCTCCACAGGGTTCGGAGAGACCCAGTACTTC
CDR3 protein: CASSSTGFGETQYF

D gene: NA
J gene: TRBJ1-4
V gene: TRBV5-1
clone size: NA
CDR3 DNA: TGCGCCAGCAGCTCGTCCCCCCAGGGGACGGGAGAAAAACTGTTTTTT
CDR3 protein: CASSSSPQGTGEKLFF

D gene: TRBD1
J gene: TRBJ2-1
V gene: TRBV4-1
clone size: NA
CDR3 DNA: TGCGCCAGCAGCCAAGAAATGGGACAGCCGTACAATGAGCAGTTCTTC
CDR3 protein: CASSQEMGQPYNEQFF

D gene: TRBD1
J gene: TRBJ2-1
V gene: TRBV2
clone size: NA
CDR3 DNA: TGTGCCAGCTCCCGACAGGGGCCTTGGGAATCCTACAATGAGCAGTTCTTC
CDR3 protein: CASSRQGPWESYNEQFF

D gene: TRBD2
J gene: TRBJ2-3
V gene: TRBV5-5
clone size: NA
CDR3 DNA: TGTGCCAGCAGCTTGGCCTGGCGGGGGGGCCGGGATACGCAGTATTTT
CDR3 protein: CASSLAWRGGRDTQYF

D gene: NA
J gene: TRBJ2-7
V gene: TRBV5-1
clone size: NA
CDR3 DNA: TGCGCCAGCAGCTTGGACTGGAGCTCCTACGAGCAGTACTTC
CDR3 protein: CASSLDWSSYEQYF

D gene: NA
J gene: TRBJ2-7
V gene: TRBV6-2/TRBV6-3
clone size: NA
CDR3 DNA: TGTGCCAGCAGTTACTCGAATATACAGGCGGAGCAGTACTTC
CDR3 protein: CASSYSNIQAEQYF

D gene: NA
J gene: TRBJ1-2
V gene: TRBV30
clone size: NA
CDR3 DNA: TGTGCCTGGAGTGTGGGTCGGCAGGGAACTTATGGCTACACCTTC
CDR3 protein: CAWSVGRQGTYGYTF

D gene: NA
J gene: TRBJ2-2
V gene: TRBV7-9
clone size: NA
CDR3 DNA: TGTGCCAGCAGCCTCGACTTGGGAGAGGCCGGGGAGCTGTTTTTT
CDR3 protein: CASSLDLGEAGELFF

D gene: NA
J gene: TRBJ2-6
V gene: TRBV7-9
clone size: NA
CDR3 DNA: TGTGCCAGCAGCTTAGCAGGCTCTGGGGCCAACGTCCTGACTTTC
CDR3 protein: CASSLAGSGANVLTF

D gene: TRBD2
J gene: TRBJ2-2
V gene: TRBV15
clone size: NA
CDR3 DNA: TGTGCCACCAGAGGCGGGGTAGCGGGGAACACCGGGGAGCTGTTTTTT
CDR3 protein: CATRGGVAGNTGELFF

D gene: NA
J gene: TRBJ2-4
V gene: TRBV7-8
clone size: once
CDR3 DNA: TGTGCCAGCAGCCCCCCAGCCGGGAGAATAAACATTCAGTACTTC
CDR3 protein: CASSPPAGRINIQYF

D gene: NA
J gene: TRBJ2-7
V gene: TRBV6-2/TRBV6-3
clone size: once
CDR3 DNA: TGTGCCAGCAGCACAGGGGGGGTCTACGAGCAGTACTTC
CDR3 protein: CASSTGGVYEQYF

D gene: NA
J gene: TRBJ2-6
V gene: TRBV18
clone size: NA
CDR3 DNA: TGTGCCAGCTCACCCTCGTCCGGGAGCCTGGCTGGGGCCAACGTCCTGACTTTC
CDR3 protein: CASSPSSGSLAGANVLTF

D gene: NA
J gene: TRBJ1-1
V gene: TRBV5-1
clone size: NA
CDR3 DNA: TGCGCCAGCAGGTCAGGGGACATCCTAAACACTGAAGCTTTCTTT
CDR3 protein: CASRSGDILNTEAFF

D gene: TRBD2
J gene: TRBJ2-1
V gene: TRBV6-4
clone size: NA
CDR3 DNA: TGTGCCAGCAGTAGGACTAGGTTGAGTGAGCAGTTCTTC
CDR3 protein: CASSRTRLSEQFF

D gene: NA
J gene: TRBJ1-1
V gene: TRBV6-1
clone size: NA
CDR3 DNA: TGTGCCAGCAGTGACCCGGGACCCATGAGGGGTTTCTTT
CDR3 protein: CASSDPGPMRGFF

D gene: NA
J gene: TRBJ1-2
V gene: TRBV18
clone size: NA
CDR3 DNA: TGTGCCAGCTCACAACCTCCTCCTAACTATGGCTACACCTTC
CDR3 protein: CASSQPPPNYGYTF

D gene: TRBD2
J gene: TRBJ2-1
V gene: TRBV7-9
clone size: NA
CDR3 DNA: TGTGCCAGCAGCTTAGCGTCGGCGGGAGAAACCTACAATGAGCAGTTCTTC
CDR3 protein: CASSLASAGETYNEQFF

D gene: NA
J gene: TRBJ1-2
V gene: TRBV9
clone size: NA
CDR3 DNA: TGTGCCAGCAGCGCCTCGGGACGGGGGGAGGGCTATGGCTACACCTTC
CDR3 protein: CASSASGRGEGYGYTF

D gene: TRBD2
J gene: TRBJ2-3
V gene: TRBV9
clone size: NA
CDR3 DNA: TGTGCCAGCAGCCAGCGGGAGGGCGGGTTTATAGATACGCAGTATTTT
CDR3 protein: CASSQREGGFIDTQYF

D gene: NA
J gene: TRBJ2-7
V gene: TRBV10-3
clone size: NA
CDR3 DNA: TGTGCCATCAGTGCGGTTTCGGCAGGACTAAACTACGAGCAGTACTTC
CDR3 protein: CAISAVSAGLNYEQYF

D gene: NA
J gene: TRBJ1-2
V gene: TRBV11-3
clone size: NA
CDR3 DNA: TGTGCCAACAGCTTAGCCGGGGGGTTTTACTATGGCTACACCTTC
CDR3 protein: CANSLAGGFYYGYTF

D gene: TRBD1
J gene: TRBJ2-1
V gene: TRBV12-3/TRBV12-4
clone size: NA
CDR3 DNA: TGTGCCAGCAGACCGACAGGGGGAAATGAGCAGTTCTTC
CDR3 protein: CASRPTGGNEQFF

D gene: NA
J gene: TRBJ1-4
V gene: TRBV10-1
clone size: few
CDR3 DNA: TGCGCCAGCAGTCCTCGACTGGGTGAAAAACTGTTTTTT
CDR3 protein: CASSPRLGEKLFF

D gene: TRBD1
J gene: TRBJ1-2
V gene: TRBV5-6
clone size: NA
CDR3 DNA: TGTGCCAGCAGCCCGGACAGGGGGACCTATGGCTACACCTTC
CDR3 protein: CASSPDRGTYGYTF

D gene: NA
J gene: TRBJ2-4
V gene: TRBV7-2
clone size: NA
CDR3 DNA: TGTGCCAGCAGCCCGCCCCTTCTCAAAAACATTCAGTACTTC
CDR3 protein: CASSPPLLKNIQYF

D gene: TRBD2
J gene: TRBJ2-1
V gene: TRBV5-1
clone size: NA
CDR3 DNA: TGCGCCAGCAGCCAAGGGACTAGCGGGATGGTGGATGAGCAGTTCTTC
CDR3 protein: CASSQGTSGMVDEQFF